This T cell receptor beta chain was sequenced for a study of blood T cells in healthy people across ages. A second about 7 to 12 cycle PCR used barcoded and J-beta primers. TCRdb re-called the 5' RACE reads through MiXCR, storing one row per CDR3 protein. The sample lists roughly 640,000 distinct CDR3 sequences, roughly 30% occurring once. General observations from the study: Because sorting was not performed, PBMCs prevented conclusive naive versus antigen-experienced comparison. Long-lived donors had more naive CD4+ cells and higher diversity than aged donors. Estimates of diversity drawn from one million T cells were considered underestimates.

At least ten counts were recorded for this clonotype. The target antigen is unknown. Germline V CDR1 and CDR2: SGHVS, FQNEAQ. The CDR3 runs to 15 residues. Trimming removed 8 bases from V and 5 bases from J; junction bases left unmatched: 15. Samples each yielded at least 5 micrograms of total RNA. V gene TRBV7-8 combines with J gene TRBJ2-7; TRBD1 matches at 7 bases. The TCR sequence derives from a woman of 80 years or more in good health. Sequenced: blood. As DNA, the CDR3 is TGTGCCAGCGCCGCCGGGACAGTAAATCGGAACGAGCAGTACTTC. Amino acid sequence: CASAAGTVNRNEQYF. Full variable domain (remainder filled in from reference TRBV7-8 and TRBJ2-7): GAGVSQSPRYKVAKRGQDVALRCDPISGHVSLFWYQQALGQGPEFLTYFQNEAQLDKSGLPSDRFFAERPEGSVSTLKIQRTQQEDSAVYLCASAAGTVNRNEQYFGPGTRLTVT.